Each of the 5 T cell receptor beta chains below was sequenced from the same sample in a study of beta chain features in type 1 diabetes. The whole isolated RNA underwent reverse transcription, so sequencing captured expressed TCRB transcripts. Using immunoSEQ multiplex PCR, the repertoire was profiled, and TCRdb retains in-frame clones only, with some absent. Of about 290,000 clones listed, roughly 8% are singletons. The sequenced sample was central memory CD4+ T cells from blood. All receptors come from a woman aged 18-29 years in good health.

This sequence joins TRBV5-1 and TRBJ2-1; the D is unclear. This CDR3 contains 17 residues. Germline assignment: CDR1 SGHRS and CDR2 YFSETQ. Trimming cost V 0 bases and J 1 base, with 14 bases left between them. The DNA for the CDR3 is TGCGCCAGCAGCTTGGCTCCATCCCGAGGATCCTACAATGAGCAGTTCTTC. The encoded protein is CASSLAPSRGSYNEQFF.

This clone has a count of ten or more. This rearrangement joins TRBV4-1 to TRBJ2-1, with 9 nucleotides matching TRBD1. The V segment lost 2 bases and the J segment 10 bases; nucleotides outside the gene matches: 12. The CDR3 loop spans 16 amino acids. Germline V gene lookup returns CDR1 MGHRA and CDR2 YSYEKL. CDR3 protein: CASSQPTWTGAKEQFF. Here the CDR3 DNA reads TGCGCCAGCAGCCAACCTACCTGGACAGGGGCGAAGGAGCAGTTCTTC.

The gene calls are TRBV19 and TRBJ2-1, with D unresolved. Trimming removed 5 bases at V and 3 bases at J, with 14 bases between. This CDR3 contains 15 residues. The germline V gene has CDR1 LNHDA and CDR2 SQIVND (reference sequence). CDR3 residues: CASSWDWGSYNEQFF. CDR3 coding DNA: TGTGCCAGTAGTTGGGATTGGGGAAGCTACAATGAGCAGTTCTTC.

J is TRBJ1-2 and V is TRBV27, with D perhaps TRBD1 (6 bases). The CDR3 consists of 19 residues. With 6 bases removed from V and 2 bases from J, the gap between germline ends came to 28 bases. Looked up from germline, CDR1 is MNHEY and CDR2 is SMNVEV (reference sequence). The CDR3: CASSPNHFRGLGPNYGYTF. The CDR3 coding sequence is TGTGCCAGCAGCCCGAACCATTTCCGGGGGCTTGGGCCGAACTATGGCTACACCTTC.

This clone was counted only a few times. CDR3 amino acids: CASSVGLVTGELFF. CDR3 DNA sequence: TGTGCCAGCAGCGTAGGTCTAGTCACCGGGGAGCTGTTTTTT. The J gene is TRBJ2-2, the V gene TRBV9; D not certain. Between the trimmed V and J ends, which lost 0 bases and 4 bases, there was a span of 7 bases. This CDR3 is 14 amino acids long. Germline CDR1 reads SGDLS; CDR2 reads YYNGEE.